The sequence of this TCR beta chain was determined in a study of T cells expressing NK-cell markers. Study details: According to the study, TCR beta repertoires originated from sorted CD3+CD56+NKG2C+, CD3+CD56+NKG2C- and CD3+CD56-NKG2C+ T cells. Regarding the study as a whole: In a handful of donors, dominant clonotypes made up roughly 25-60.1% of CD3+CD56-NKG2C+ cells. Dominant NKG2C+ clonotypes accounted for roughly 1.0-7.5% of CD8+ T cells in six donors.

From the 5' RACE reads, TCRdb lists one entry per CDR3 protein and no DNA. Recorded for this sample: roughly 390,000 distinct CDR3 sequences. Remarks on this clonotype: The antigen remains unidentified.

Sequenced input: blood T cells: a sorted CD56 or NKG2C T cell subset, CD4+ or CD8+ T cells, or bulk PBMC T cells (not recorded which). The sequence came from a man aged 18-69 years in good health.

The CDR3 spells CASSLTQAGDTQYF. The chain couples TRBV7-3 to TRBJ2-3; TCRdb names TRBD1, which stays unverified in the absence of DNA. Germline CDR1 is SGHTA and CDR2 is FQGTGA. The CDR3 has 14 residues.